This T cell receptor (beta chain) derives from a study of identical twins. Study results and caveats: In cord blood, abundant beta clonotypes had fewer insertions; memory showed no trend.

TCRdb reprocessed the 5' RACE reads with MiXCR, giving one entry per CDR3 protein. The sample includes 500,000 to 700,000 distinct CDR3 sequences, 7.1% of them seen just once. V lost 6 bases and J lost 7, with 10 bases in between. The CDR3 totals 13 residues. Germline V gene lookup returns CDR1 SNHLY and CDR2 FYNNEI. In regard to this clonotype: Its antigen is undetermined.

These data were also reused for a study on yellow fever vaccine responses in identical twins.

The chain carries TRBV2 and TRBJ1-6; D might be TRBD1 (5 bases). The origin of this receptor is a woman aged 18-35 years in good health. Sequencing was performed on PBMCs. The CDR3 here is CASRGLTNSPLHF. The DNA for the CDR3 is TGTGCCAGCAGGGGACTAACGAATTCACCCCTCCACTTT.